These 15 T cell receptor beta chains share one sample of origin, sequenced in a study of OX40 agonist ivuxolimab in advanced cancers. Repertoires were generated with immunoSEQ multiplex PCR, while TCRdb's copy carries only in-frame clones and drops some. The table includes approximately 65,000 clones, roughly 87% detected once. This specimen consisted of CD4+ or CD8+ T cells sorted from blood, obtained in a trial of the OX40 agonist ivuxolimab. The receptors shown here come from an adult with an advanced solid tumor such as melanoma, head and neck, liver or kidney cancer.

The chain recombines TRBV5-4 with TRBJ2-5, with 7 bases that match TRBD1. This CDR3 is built from 15 residues. The germline V gene has CDR1 SGHNT and CDR2 YYREEE (reference sequence). The J segment lost 1 base and the V segment lost 2 bases, leaving 5 bases of the junction unmatched. In nucleotides, the CDR3 is TGTGCCAGCAGCTTCCCGGGACAGCTCCAAGAGACCCAGTACTTC. This sequence encodes CASSFPGQLQETQYF.

J is TRBJ2-3 and V is TRBV7-6, with D maybe TRBD2 (6 bases). Trimming stripped 6 bases from V and 4 bases from J, with 11 bases between. CDR3 length: 13 residues. CDR1 and CDR2 (germline): SGHVS, FNYEAQ. CDR3 loop: CASSFGGADTQYF. In DNA, the CDR3 is TGTGCCAGCAGTTTCGGGGGTGCAGATACGCAGTATTTT.

The chain combines TRBV14 with TRBJ1-2, with D possibly TRBD1 on 5 matching bases. The V end was cut by 6 bases, the J end by 7 bases, with 21 bases between. The CDR3 contains 15 residues. Germline V gene sequence: CDR1 SGHDN, CDR2 FVKESK. Written as DNA, the CDR3 is TGTGCCAGCAGTCAGCACTCCGGGACCCCCACTGGCTACACCTTC. Translation: CASSQHSGTPTGYTF.

This chain uses TRBV6-4 with TRBJ2-3; unclear D gene. CDR3 size: 13 residues. Deletions cut 5 bases from V and 0 bases from J, with 6 bases between. Germline CDR1 reads MRHNA; CDR2 reads SNTAGT. Here the CDR3 DNA reads TGTGCCAGCAGTAGACAAAGCACAGATACGCAGTATTTT. This sequence encodes CASSRQSTDTQYF.

This CDR3 is CASSATDSPSGNTIYF. The CDR3 DNA is TGCGCCAGCAGCGCCACGGACTCTCCCTCTGGAAACACCATATATTTT. The chain uses TRBV5-1 and TRBJ1-3; D is ambiguous. This CDR3 contains 16 residues. Germline assignment: CDR1 SGHRS and CDR2 YFSETQ. V gave up 4 bases and J gave up 0 bases, with 14 bases separating them.

The J gene is TRBJ1-2, the V gene TRBV11-2; D remains ambiguous. V shed 5 bases and J shed 3 bases, with 10 bases lying between them. The CDR3 length is 13 residues. CDR1 SGHAT and CDR2 FQNNGV come from the germline V gene. In nucleotides, the CDR3 is TGTGCCAGCAGCAAGGACGGGCACTATGGCTACACCTTC. Translating it yields CASSKDGHYGYTF.

This chain's CDR3 is CASARDRASPLHF. The CDR3 DNA reads TGTGCCAGCGCCCGGGACCGGGCTTCACCCCTCCACTTT. This chain joins TRBV6-5 and TRBJ1-6; a possible D gene is TRBD1 (5 bases). Germline assignment: CDR1 MNHEY and CDR2 SVGAGI. Trimming took off 8 bases at V and 9 bases at J, with 14 bases between the two ends. This CDR3 has 13 amino acids.

The V gene is TRBV5-4, the J gene TRBJ1-3; D is possibly TRBD1 (6 bases). Looked up from germline, CDR1 is SGHNT and CDR2 is YYREEE (reference sequence). The CDR3 extends over 14 amino acids. The V and J ends lost 4 bases and 3 bases respectively, with 11 bases between them. The CDR3 loop reads CASSPDSRGNTIYF. The DNA of the CDR3 is TGTGCCAGCAGCCCGGACAGTCGTGGAAACACCATATATTTT.

The chain joins TRBV10-3 to TRBJ1-3; 8 positions match TRBD1. Germline loops: CDR1 ENHRY, CDR2 SYGVKD. The CDR3 sequence is 16 residues long. The junction had 7 bases not matched to a gene; V was cut back by 6 bases and J by 0 bases. CDR3 amino acids: CAIRGTGSSSGNTIYF. As DNA, the CDR3 is TGTGCCATCAGGGGGACAGGTTCAAGCTCTGGAAACACCATATATTTT.

The chain is built from TRBV10-3 and TRBJ1-5; unclear D gene. V gave up 2 bases and J gave up 0 bases, with 14 bases separating them. The CDR3 has 17 residues. Germline CDR1 is ENHRY and CDR2 is SYGVKD. In DNA form, the CDR3 reads TGTGCCATCAGTGAGAAGGCAGGCCTCTATAGCAATCAGCCCCAGCATTTT. Translation gives CAISEKAGLYSNQPQHF.

This clone turned up a few times. This sequence joins TRBV6-1 and TRBJ1-5, with D hard to call. Germline CDR1 is MNHNS and CDR2 is SASEGT. V lost 8 bases and J 6 bases, leaving 11 bases between the germline ends. CDR3 length: 12 amino acids. The CDR3 coding sequence is TGTGCCAGCGGGGATTACCCTCAGCCCCAGCATTTT. This codes for CASGDYPQPQHF.

The sample holds a few counts of this clone. The chain uses TRBV7-8 and TRBJ1-2, with TRBD1 matching 8 bases. V dropped 1 base and J dropped 4; count of bases not matched to a gene: 11. Per the germline V gene, CDR1 is SGHVS and CDR2 is FQNEAQ. The CDR3 length is 17 residues. The DNA of the CDR3 is TGTGCCAGCAGCTTAGTAGGACAGGGCCAGGGCGGCTATGGCTACACCTTC. Its translation: CASSLVGQGQGGYGYTF.

The chain couples TRBV6-6 to TRBJ1-2, with D unclear. Germline V gives CDR1 MNHNY, CDR2 SVGAGI (reference sequence). V was cut by 2 bases and J by 8 bases, with 12 bases left in between. The CDR3 spans 13 residues. CDR3 sequence (DNA): TGTGCCAGCAGTTACGGGAGCGAGGGAGGCTACACCTTC. Amino acid sequence: CASSYGSEGGYTF.

The genes are TRBV4-1 and TRBJ1-6; a possible D gene is TRBD1 (5 bases). The CDR3 runs 18 residues. Trimming shortened V by 1 base and J by 4 bases, and 17 bases separated the two germline ends. From germline, CDR1 is MGHRA and CDR2 YSYEKL. CDR3 sequence reads: CASSQVESGGTYNSPLHF. DNA for the CDR3: TGCGCCAGCAGCCAAGTGGAATCGGGCGGGACTTATAATTCACCCCTCCACTTT.

This chain links TRBV11-2 with TRBJ2-7, with TRBD1 identical over 7 bases. The germline CDR1 and CDR2 sequences are SGHAT and FQNNGV. This CDR3 comprises 17 residues. The V segment lost 5 bases and the J segment 1 base; nucleotides outside the gene matches: 14. The chain's CDR3 is CASSLSGTAFRSYEQYF. CDR3 nucleotide sequence: TGTGCCAGCAGCCTATCCGGGACAGCGTTTCGGTCCTACGAGCAGTACTTC.